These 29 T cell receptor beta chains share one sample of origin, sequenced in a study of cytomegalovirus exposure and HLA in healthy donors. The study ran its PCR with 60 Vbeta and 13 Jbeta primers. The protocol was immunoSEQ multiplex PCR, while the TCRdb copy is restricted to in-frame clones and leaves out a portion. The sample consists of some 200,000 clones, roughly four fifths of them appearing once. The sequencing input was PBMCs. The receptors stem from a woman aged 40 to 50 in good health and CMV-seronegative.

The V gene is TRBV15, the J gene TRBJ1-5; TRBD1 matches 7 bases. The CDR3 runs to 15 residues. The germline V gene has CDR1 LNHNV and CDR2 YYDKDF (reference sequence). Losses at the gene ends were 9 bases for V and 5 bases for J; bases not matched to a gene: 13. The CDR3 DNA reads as TGTGCCACGAGGGCTTGGGTAGACAGGGATCAGCCCCAGCATTTT. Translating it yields CATRAWVDRDQPQHF.

CDR3: CASSLVLAEDTQYF. For the CDR3, the DNA is TGTGCCAGCAGCTTAGTATTAGCCGAAGATACGCAGTATTTT. The chain links TRBV11-2 to TRBJ2-3; D is unclear. The CDR3 is 14 residues long. Germline V gives CDR1 SGHAT, CDR2 FQNNGV. The V end lost 1 base, the J end lost 5 bases, and 10 bases lay between the germline ends.

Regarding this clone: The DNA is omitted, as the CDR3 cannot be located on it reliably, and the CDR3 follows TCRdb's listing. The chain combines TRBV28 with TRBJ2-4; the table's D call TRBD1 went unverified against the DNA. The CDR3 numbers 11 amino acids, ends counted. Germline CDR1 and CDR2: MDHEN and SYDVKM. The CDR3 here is CASSSSGDRYF.

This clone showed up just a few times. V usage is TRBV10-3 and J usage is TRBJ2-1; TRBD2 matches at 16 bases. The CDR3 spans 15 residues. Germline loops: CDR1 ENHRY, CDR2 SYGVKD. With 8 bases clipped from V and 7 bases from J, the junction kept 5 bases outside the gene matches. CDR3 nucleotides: TGTGCCATCGGGGGACTAGCGGGGGGGCCTAATGAGCAGTTCTTC. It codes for CAIGGLAGGPNEQFF.

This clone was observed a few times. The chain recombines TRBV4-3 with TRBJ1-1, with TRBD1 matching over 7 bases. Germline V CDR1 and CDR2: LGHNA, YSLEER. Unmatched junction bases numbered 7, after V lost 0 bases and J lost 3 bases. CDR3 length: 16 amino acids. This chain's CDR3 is CASSQDFGQEDTEAFF. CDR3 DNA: TGCGCCAGCAGCCAAGATTTTGGACAGGAGGACACTGAAGCTTTCTTT.

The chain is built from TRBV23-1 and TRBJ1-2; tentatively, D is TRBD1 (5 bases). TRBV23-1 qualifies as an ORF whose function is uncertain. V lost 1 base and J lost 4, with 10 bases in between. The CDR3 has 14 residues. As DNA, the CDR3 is TGCGCCAGCAGTCAATGGGGGAGGGGCTATGGCTACACCTTC. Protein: CASSQWGRGYGYTF.

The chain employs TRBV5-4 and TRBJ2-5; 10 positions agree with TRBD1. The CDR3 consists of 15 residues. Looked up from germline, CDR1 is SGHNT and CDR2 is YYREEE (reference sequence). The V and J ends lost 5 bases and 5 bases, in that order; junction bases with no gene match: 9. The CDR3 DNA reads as TGTGCCAGCAGACCGACAGGGGGCGCTTGGGAGACCCAGTACTTC. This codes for CASRPTGGAWETQYF.

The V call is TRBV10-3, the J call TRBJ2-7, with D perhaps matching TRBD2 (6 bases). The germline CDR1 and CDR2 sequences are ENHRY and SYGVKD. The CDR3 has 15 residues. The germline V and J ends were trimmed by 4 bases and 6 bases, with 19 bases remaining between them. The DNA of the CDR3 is TGTGCCATCAGTGTCGGTTTGGAGGGTACCCTCGAGCAGTACTTC. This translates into CAISVGLEGTLEQYF.

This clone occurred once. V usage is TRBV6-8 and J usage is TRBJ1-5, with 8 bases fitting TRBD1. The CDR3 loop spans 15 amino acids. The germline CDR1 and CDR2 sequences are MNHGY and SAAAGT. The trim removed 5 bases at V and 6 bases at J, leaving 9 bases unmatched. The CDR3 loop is CASSPGQGGCQPQHF. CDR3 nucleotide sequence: TGTGCCAGCAGTCCCGGACAGGGAGGATGTCAGCCCCAGCATTTT.

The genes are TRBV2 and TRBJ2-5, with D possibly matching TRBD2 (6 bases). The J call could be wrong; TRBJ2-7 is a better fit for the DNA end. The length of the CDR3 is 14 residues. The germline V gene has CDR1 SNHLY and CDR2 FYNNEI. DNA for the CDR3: TGTGCCAGCAGTGTGGGCGGGGTAGGCAACGAGCAGTACTTC. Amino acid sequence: CASSVGGVGNEQYF.

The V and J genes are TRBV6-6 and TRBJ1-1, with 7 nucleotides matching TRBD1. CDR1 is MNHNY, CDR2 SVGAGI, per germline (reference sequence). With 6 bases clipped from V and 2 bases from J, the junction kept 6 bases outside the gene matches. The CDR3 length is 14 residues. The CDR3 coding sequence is TGTGCCAGCAGGTGGGACAGAACTAACACTGAAGCTTTCTTT. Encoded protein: CASRWDRTNTEAFF.

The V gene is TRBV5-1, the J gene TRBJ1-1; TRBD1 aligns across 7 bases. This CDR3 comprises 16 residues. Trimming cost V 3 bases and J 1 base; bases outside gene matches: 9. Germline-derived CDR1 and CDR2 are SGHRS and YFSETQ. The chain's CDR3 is CASSSQTTGSNTEAFF. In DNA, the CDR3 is TGCGCCAGCAGCTCCCAAACGACAGGGTCGAACACTGAAGCTTTCTTT.

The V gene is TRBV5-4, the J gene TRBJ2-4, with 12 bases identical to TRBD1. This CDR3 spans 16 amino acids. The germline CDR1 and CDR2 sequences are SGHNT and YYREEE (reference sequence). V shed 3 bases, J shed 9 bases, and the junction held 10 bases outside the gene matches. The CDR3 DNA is TGTGCCAGCAGCTCCGGGACAGGGGGCCTAGCCGCCATTCAGTACTTC. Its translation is CASSSGTGGLAAIQYF. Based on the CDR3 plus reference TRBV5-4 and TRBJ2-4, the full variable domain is ETGVTQSPTHLIKTRGQQVTLRCSSQSGHNTVSWYQQALGQGPQFIFQYYREEENGRGNFPPRFSGLQFPNYSSELNVNALELDDSALYLCASSSGTGGLAAIQYFGAGTRLSVL.

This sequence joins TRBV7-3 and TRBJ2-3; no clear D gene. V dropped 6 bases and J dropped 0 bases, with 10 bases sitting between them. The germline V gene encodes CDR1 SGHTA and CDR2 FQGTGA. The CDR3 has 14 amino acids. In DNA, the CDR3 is TGTGCCAGCAGTCGAGGAATTAGCACAGATACGCAGTATTTT. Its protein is CASSRGISTDTQYF.

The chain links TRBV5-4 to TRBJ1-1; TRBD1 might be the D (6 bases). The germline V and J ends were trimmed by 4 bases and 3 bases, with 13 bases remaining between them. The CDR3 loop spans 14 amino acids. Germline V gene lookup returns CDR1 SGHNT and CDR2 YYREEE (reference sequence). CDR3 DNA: TGTGCCAGCAGCCTACAGGGTGTGGACACTGAAGCTTTCTTT. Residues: CASSLQGVDTEAFF.

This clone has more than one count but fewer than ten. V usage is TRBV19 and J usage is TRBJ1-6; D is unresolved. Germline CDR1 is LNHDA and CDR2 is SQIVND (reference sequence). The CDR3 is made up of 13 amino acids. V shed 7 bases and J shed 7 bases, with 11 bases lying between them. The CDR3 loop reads CASKRRENSPLHF. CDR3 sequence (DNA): TGTGCCAGTAAGAGAAGGGAGAATTCACCCCTCCACTTT.

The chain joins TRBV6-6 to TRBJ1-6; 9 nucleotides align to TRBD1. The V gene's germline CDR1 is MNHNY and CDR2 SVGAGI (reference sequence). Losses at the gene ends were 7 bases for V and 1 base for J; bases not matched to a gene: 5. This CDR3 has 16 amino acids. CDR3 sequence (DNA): TGTGCCAGCACCAAGACAGGGGGGTCCTATAATTCACCCCTCCACTTT. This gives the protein CASTKTGGSYNSPLHF.

CDR3 protein: CASSAPTSTGYGNTIYF. The DNA for the CDR3 is TGTGCCAGTAGTGCGCCTACCTCGACAGGCTACGGAAACACCATATATTTT. The chain joins TRBV19 to TRBJ1-3; tentative D call: TRBD1 (6 bases). This CDR3 comprises 17 residues. Germline values: CDR1 LNHDA, CDR2 SQIVND (reference sequence). V dropped 5 bases and J dropped 4 bases, with 21 bases sitting between them. The entire variable domain, with the rest obtained from reference TRBV19 and TRBJ1-3, is as follows: DGGITQSPKYLFRKEGQNVTLSCEQNLNHDAMYWYRQDPGQGLRLIYYSQIVNDFQKGDIAEGYSVSREKKESFPLTVTSAQKNPTAFYLCASSAPTSTGYGNTIYFGEGSWLTVV.

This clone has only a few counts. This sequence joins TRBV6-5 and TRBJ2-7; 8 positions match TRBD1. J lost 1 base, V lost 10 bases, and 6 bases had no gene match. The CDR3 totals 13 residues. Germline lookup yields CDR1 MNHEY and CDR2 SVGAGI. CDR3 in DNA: TGTGCCACCTCCTGGACAGGGTCCTACGAGCAGTACTTC. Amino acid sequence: CATSWTGSYEQYF.

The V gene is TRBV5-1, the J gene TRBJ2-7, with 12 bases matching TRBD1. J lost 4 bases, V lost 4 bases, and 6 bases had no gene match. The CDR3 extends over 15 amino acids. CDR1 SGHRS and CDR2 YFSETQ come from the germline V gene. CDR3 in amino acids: CASSRGTGGTYEQYF. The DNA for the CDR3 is TGCGCCAGCAGCCGCGGGACAGGGGGCACGTACGAGCAGTACTTC. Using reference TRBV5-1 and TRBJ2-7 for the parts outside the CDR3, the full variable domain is KAGVTQTPRYLIKTRGQQVTLSCSPISGHRSVSWYQQTPGQGLQFLFEYFSETQRNKGNFPGRFSGRQFSNSRSEMNVSTLELGDSALYLCASSRGTGGTYEQYFGPGTRLTVT.

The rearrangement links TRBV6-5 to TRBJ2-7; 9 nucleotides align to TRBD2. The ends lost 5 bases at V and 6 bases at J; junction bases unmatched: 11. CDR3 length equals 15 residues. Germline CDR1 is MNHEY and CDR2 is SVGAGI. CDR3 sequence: CASSPQPGLASEQYF. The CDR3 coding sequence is TGTGCCAGCAGTCCGCAACCGGGACTAGCATCCGAGCAGTACTTC.

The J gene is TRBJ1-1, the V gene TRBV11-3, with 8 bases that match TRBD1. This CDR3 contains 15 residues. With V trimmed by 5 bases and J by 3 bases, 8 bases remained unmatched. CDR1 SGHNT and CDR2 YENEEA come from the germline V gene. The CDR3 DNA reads TGTGCCAGCAGCCTACGACAGGGGTTAGACACTGAAGCTTTCTTT. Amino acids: CASSLRQGLDTEAFF.

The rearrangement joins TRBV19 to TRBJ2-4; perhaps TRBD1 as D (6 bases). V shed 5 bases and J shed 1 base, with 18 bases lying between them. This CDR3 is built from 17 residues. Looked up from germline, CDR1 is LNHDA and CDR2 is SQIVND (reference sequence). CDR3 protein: CASSPIQGTVAKNIQYF. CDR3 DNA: TGTGCCAGTAGTCCGATCCAGGGGACCGTGGCCAAAAACATTCAGTACTTC.

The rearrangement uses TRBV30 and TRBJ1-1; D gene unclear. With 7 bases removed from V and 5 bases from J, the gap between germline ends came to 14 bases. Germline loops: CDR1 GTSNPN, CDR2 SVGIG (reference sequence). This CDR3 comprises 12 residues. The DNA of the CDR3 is TGTGCCTTGACCTTCGGGTGGACTGAAGCTTTCTTT. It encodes CALTFGWTEAFF. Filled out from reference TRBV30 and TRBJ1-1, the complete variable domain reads SQTIHQWPATLVQPVGSPLSLECTVEGTSNPNLYWYRQAAGRGLQLLFYSVGIGQISSEVPQNLSASRPQDRQFILSSKKLLLSDSGFYLCALTFGWTEAFFGQGTRLTVV.

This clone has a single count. The CDR3 here is CASSLGPWGVGSNEQFF. The CDR3, as DNA: TGTGCCAGCAGCTTAGGCCCTTGGGGGGTTGGATCCAATGAGCAGTTCTTC. The chain combines TRBV7-3 with TRBJ2-1, with D possibly TRBD2 on 6 matching bases. The germline V gene has CDR1 SGHTA and CDR2 FQGTGA. The CDR3 loop spans 17 amino acids. Trimming cost V 2 bases and J 6 bases, with 20 bases left between them.

CDR3 residues: CASSPRTGTDTQYF. CDR3 DNA: TGCGCCAGCAGCCCGAGGACTGGAACAGATACGCAGTATTTT. The rearrangement joins TRBV4-1 to TRBJ2-3; tentatively, D is TRBD2 (5 bases). The CDR3 totals 14 residues. V gave up 4 bases and J gave up 3 bases, with 11 bases separating them. The germline gives CDR1 MGHRA, CDR2 YSYEKL.

CDR3 residues: CASIGTGENTEAFF. The CDR3 DNA follows: TGTGCCAGCATTGGGACAGGGGAGAACACTGAAGCTTTCTTT. The chain carries TRBV6-6 and TRBJ1-1; 10 bases fit TRBD1. Germline V gene sequence: CDR1 MNHNY, CDR2 SVGAGI (reference sequence). Trimming took 7 bases from V and 1 from J; bases not matched to a gene: 3. The CDR3 runs to 14 residues.

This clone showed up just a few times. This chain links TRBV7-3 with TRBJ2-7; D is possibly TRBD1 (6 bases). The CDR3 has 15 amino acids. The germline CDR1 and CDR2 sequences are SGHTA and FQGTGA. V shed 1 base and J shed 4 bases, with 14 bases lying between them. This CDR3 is CASSLRPGVAYEQYF. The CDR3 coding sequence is TGTGCCAGCAGCTTAAGACCAGGGGTAGCGTACGAGCAGTACTTC.

The CDR3 is CASSFRGGAKNIQYF. The CDR3 DNA reads TGTGCCAGCAGTTTCCGGGGGGGAGCCAAAAACATTCAGTACTTC. The genes are TRBV28 and TRBJ2-4; 8 nucleotides match TRBD2. With 3 bases clipped from V and 0 bases from J, the junction kept 1 base outside the gene matches. In germline, CDR1 is MDHEN, CDR2 SYDVKM. The CDR3 has 15 amino acids.